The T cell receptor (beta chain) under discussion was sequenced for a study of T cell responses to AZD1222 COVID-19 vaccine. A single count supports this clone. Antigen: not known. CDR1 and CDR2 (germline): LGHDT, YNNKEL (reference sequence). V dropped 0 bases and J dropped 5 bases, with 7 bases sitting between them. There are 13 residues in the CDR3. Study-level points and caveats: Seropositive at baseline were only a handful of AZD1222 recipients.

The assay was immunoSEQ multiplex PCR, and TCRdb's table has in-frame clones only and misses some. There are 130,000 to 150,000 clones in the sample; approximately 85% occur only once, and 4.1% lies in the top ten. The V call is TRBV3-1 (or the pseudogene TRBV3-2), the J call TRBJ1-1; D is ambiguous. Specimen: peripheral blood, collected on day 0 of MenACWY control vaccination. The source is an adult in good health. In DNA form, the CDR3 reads TGTGCCAGCAGCCAAGAACGGCTAACTGAAGCTTTCTTT. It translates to CASSQERLTEAFF.